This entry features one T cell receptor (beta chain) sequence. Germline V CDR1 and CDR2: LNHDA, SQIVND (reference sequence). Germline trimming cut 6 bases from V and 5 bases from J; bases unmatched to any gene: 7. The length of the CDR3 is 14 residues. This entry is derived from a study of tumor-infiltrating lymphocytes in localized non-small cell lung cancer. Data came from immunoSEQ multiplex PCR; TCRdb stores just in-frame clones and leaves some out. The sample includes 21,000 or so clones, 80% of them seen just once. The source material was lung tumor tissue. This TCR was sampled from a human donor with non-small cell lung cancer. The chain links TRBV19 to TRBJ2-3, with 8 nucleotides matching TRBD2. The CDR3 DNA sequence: TGTGCCAGTAGGGTCGGGAGGGGCGTAGATACGCAGTATTTT. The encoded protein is CASRVGRGVDTQYF.